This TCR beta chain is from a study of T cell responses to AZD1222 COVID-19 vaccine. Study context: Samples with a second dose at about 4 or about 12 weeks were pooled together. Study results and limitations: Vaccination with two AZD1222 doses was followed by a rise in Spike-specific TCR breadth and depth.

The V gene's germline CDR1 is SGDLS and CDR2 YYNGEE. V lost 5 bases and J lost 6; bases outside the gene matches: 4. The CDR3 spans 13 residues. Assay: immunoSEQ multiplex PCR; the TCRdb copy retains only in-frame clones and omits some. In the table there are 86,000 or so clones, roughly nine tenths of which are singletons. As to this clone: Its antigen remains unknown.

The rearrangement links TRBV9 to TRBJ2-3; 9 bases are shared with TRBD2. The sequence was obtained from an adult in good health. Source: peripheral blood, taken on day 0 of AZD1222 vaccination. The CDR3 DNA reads TGTGCCAGCAGGGGTAGCGGGAGCGATACGCAGTATTTT. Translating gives CASRGSGSDTQYF.